One sample yielded the 11 T cell receptor beta chains listed below, sequenced in a study of circulating tumor DNA in untreated peripheral T-cell lymphoma. Clones were read by immunoSEQ multiplex PCR, and TCRdb kept only the in-frame ones, dropping some. The profile shows more than 400 clones, roughly 72% of them singletons. Specimen: cell-free DNA from blood serum. The origin of the receptors is a human donor with peripheral T-cell lymphoma.

The rearrangement links TRBV30 to TRBJ2-1; D might be TRBD1 or TRBD2, each matching 7 bases. Trimming cost V 3 bases and J 7 bases, with 13 bases left between them. The CDR3 runs to 13 residues. Germline CDR1 and CDR2: GTSNPN and SVGIG (reference sequence). The CDR3 region is CAWSQGGINEQFF. In DNA, the CDR3 is TGTGCCTGGAGCCAGGGGGGGATTAATGAGCAGTTCTTC.

The chain recombines TRBV7-8 with TRBJ1-2; D is unresolved. V dropped 5 bases and J dropped 1 base, with 23 bases sitting between them. The CDR3 runs to 18 residues. Per germline, CDR1 SGHVS and CDR2 FQNEAQ. CDR3: CASSRLILGEYSNYGYTF. CDR3 nucleotide sequence: TGTGCCAGCAGCCGACTTATCCTAGGAGAGTACAGTAACTATGGCTACACCTTC.

The CDR3 nucleotides read TGTGCCAGCAGTCCCACCCAGGGACAGGGGAACATTCAGTACTTC. Translated: CASSPTQGQGNIQYF. The chain combines TRBV28 with TRBJ2-4; 10 bases align to TRBD1. Germline-derived CDR1 and CDR2 are MDHEN and SYDVKM. The CDR3 runs 15 residues. The ends lost 5 bases at V and 7 bases at J; junction bases unmatched: 8.

This sequence joins TRBV6-5 and TRBJ2-7, with D perhaps assigned TRBD1 or TRBD2 (5 bases each). This CDR3 comprises 14 residues. CDR1 is MNHEY, CDR2 SVGAGI, per germline. The V end was cut by 2 bases, the J end by 6 bases, with 14 bases between. The CDR3: CASSYTDRDLEQYF. Written as DNA, the CDR3 is TGTGCCAGCAGTTACACAGATCGGGACCTCGAGCAGTACTTC.

V usage is TRBV5-1 and J usage is TRBJ1-1, with 7 bases that match TRBD1. Germline V gene data show CDR1 as SGHRS and CDR2 as YFSETQ. V was clipped by 4 bases and J by 6 bases; unmatched bases: 12. The CDR3 runs to 15 residues. The CDR3 here is CASSRGGGSGAEAFF. DNA for the CDR3: TGCGCCAGCAGCCGGGGAGGGGGCTCGGGAGCTGAAGCTTTCTTT.

The chain joins TRBV25-1 to TRBJ1-4; D possibly corresponds to TRBD1 (6 bases). V was clipped by 3 bases and J by 7 bases, with 12 bases between them. There are 14 residues in the CDR3. Looked up from germline, CDR1 is MGHDK and CDR2 is SYGVNS. The CDR3 DNA sequence: TGTGCCAGCAGTGAGGGGACAATGGCTGAAAAACTGTTTTTT. Translating it yields CASSEGTMAEKLFF.

This clone was counted a single time. The rearrangement joins TRBV6-1 to TRBJ1-1; no clear D gene. The germline V gene encodes CDR1 MNHNS and CDR2 SASEGT. Trimming shortened V by 1 base and J by 3 bases, and 18 bases separated the two germline ends. The CDR3 contains 17 residues. The CDR3 DNA is TGTGCCAGCAGTGAAGGCGGGGATGGTTTTTGGGACACTGAAGCTTTCTTT. Protein sequence: CASSEGGDGFWDTEAFF.

The CDR3 loop is CASSEGQNYEQYV. The DNA for the CDR3 is TGTGCCAGCAGTGAGGGACAGAACTACGAGCAGTACGTC. This sequence joins TRBV6-1 and TRBJ2-7; 7 nucleotides align to TRBD1. The V segment lost 3 bases and the J segment 3 bases; nucleotides outside the gene matches: 2. Germline V gene lookup returns CDR1 MNHNS and CDR2 SASEGT. This CDR3 comprises 13 residues.

This clone was counted only a few times. The chain employs TRBV9 and TRBJ1-1, with D tentatively TRBD1 (6 bases). CDR1 SGDLS and CDR2 YYNGEE come from the germline V gene. The CDR3 totals 16 residues. V dropped 3 bases and J dropped 0 bases, with 15 bases sitting between them. The DNA for the CDR3 is TGTGCCAGCAGCGCAGGACAGATTTTCATGAACACTGAAGCTTTCTTT. Amino acids: CASSAGQIFMNTEAFF.

The rearrangement links TRBV7-9 to TRBJ1-5; 9 bases are a match to TRBD1. CDR1 is SEHNR and CDR2 is FQNEAQ in the germline V gene (reference sequence). The CDR3 covers 17 residues. V dropped 4 bases and J dropped 6; count of bases not matched to a gene: 13. The CDR3 sequence: CASSSGQGRGPSQPQHF. The CDR3 DNA reads TGTGCCAGCAGCTCGGGACAGGGAAGGGGACCCAGTCAGCCCCAGCATTTT. Complete variable domain (other parts from reference TRBV7-9 and TRBJ1-5): DTGVSQNPRHKITKRGQNVTFRCDPISEHNRLYWYRQTLGQGPEFLTYFQNEAQLEKSRLLSDRFSAERPKGSFSTLEIQRTEQGDSAMYLCASSSGQGRGPSQPQHFGDGTRLSIL.

The chain combines TRBV4-2 with TRBJ2-7; no definite D call. With 4 bases removed from V and 0 bases from J, the gap between germline ends came to 10 bases. Germline V gene lookup returns CDR1 LGHNA and CDR2 YNFKEQ. The CDR3 covers 14 residues. The CDR3 here is CASSPTDSSYEQYF. CDR3 DNA sequence: TGTGCCAGCAGCCCCACTGATAGCTCCTACGAGCAGTACTTC.